The following is a T cell receptor (beta chain) sequence with its context. This clone has only a few counts. Its antigen has not been determined. The input lacks base qualities; no much larger clone sits a single base away. The cohort was made up of under 800 healthy bone marrow donors. At the time of sampling, every cohort member was nominally healthy, though immune exposures that went unrecorded were likely present. The donor tested CMV seronegative and was one of the 352 seronegative cohort members. A peripheral blood sample was collected from each donor, and TCR beta sequencing was performed on peripheral blood mononuclear cells. Genomic DNA was extracted from the blood cell samples with the Qiagen DNeasy Blood Extraction Kit. These data come from a study of cytomegalovirus exposure and HLA in healthy donors (dated by TCRdb to 2015 to 2018). Study-level background: According to an earlier analysis of a few hundred of the donors, about 180 million T cells yielded some 120 million unique TCR beta sequences and roughly 280 Gb of sequence data. An early release that covered about 600 HLA-typed donors contained about 300 gigabases of sequencing data and 80 million or so unique TCR sequences. Of the 300 to 450 genotyped donors, approximately 83% fell in the genetic ancestry cluster associated with self-reported Caucasian donors. The study was designed to test whether signatures of past pathogen exposure could be identified by cataloging public T cell receptors. The study used immunosequencing to profile the T cell repertoires of hundreds of subjects and linked those repertoires to cytomegalovirus serostatus. A separate validation cohort of about 110 different subjects was used in addition to the approximately 700-subject first cohort. To predict cytomegalovirus infection status, the study combined high-throughput TCR immunosequencing, statistical association of individual TCRs with disease status, and machine learning. To study patterns of TCR occurrence, a later analysis re-analyzed previously published TCR beta repertoires from around 700 donors and added high-resolution HLA genotyping. Rather than using new phenotypic data, the later analysis identified candidate immune exposures from TCR beta sequences and from how often those sequences occurred across donors. An earlier analysis of approximately 630 of the donors applied high-throughput TCR beta sequencing to assess whether each TCR beta V gene segment acted as functional or pseudogenic. Donor age, sex, ethnicity and CMV serostatus were collected together with the repertoire data. Genome-wide SNP genotypes for about 55% of the 666 donors were used in a later genetic analysis, which treated that subset as a discovery cohort. All discovery cohort repertoires had been generated on a single sequencing platform. Both class I and class II loci were covered by HLA typing, at four-digit resolution. The number of donors typed differed by locus, with roughly 620-630 for A, B, C, DRB1 and DQB1, more than 500 for DQA1, over 600 for DPA1, and around 430 for DPB1. Several DR-DQ haplotypes were treated as single units for association and clustering because of strong linkage in the cohort. Among 350 to 400 genotyped donors of the cohort, an average of around 240,000 unique TCR beta nucleotide sequences were sequenced per donor, about a sixth of them non-productive. General conclusions and limits of the study: Most TCR sequences were observed very rarely across donors, whereas some public TCRs were present in many individuals. In the study, some 160 TCR beta chains were listed as associated with cytomegalovirus. The cohort was sequenced for TCR beta chains only, and without alpha or paired-chain data the features that could be detected were limited. Some 16 rarely observed V segments, including chromosome 9 orphons, were excluded from the earlier analysis of several hundred of the donors because counts were too low. Three of the identified cytomegalovirus-associated TCR beta chains were confirmed in vitro to be specific for cytomegalovirus antigens. Because some donors lacked HLA typing at each locus, the association tests relied only on the typed subset. A further reported finding was that TCR beta sequences accurately predicted the HLA-A and HLA-B alleles for most subjects in the first cohort. Roughly uniform sequencing depth across donors was assumed in presence/absence analyses, although this assumption may not hold. According to the authors, the approach could potentially be generalized to other disease states and immunological phenotypes. A later genetic analysis reported fewer N-insertions in productive TCRs among donors in an Asian-associated ancestry cluster than the roughly 620-donor mean. At a false discovery rate of 0.05, a later analysis linked 16,951 TCR beta sequences to specific HLA alleles. According to a later analysis, TCR association rates differed among HLA loci, with DRB1 alleles showing the most associated TCRs and HLA-C alleles showing the fewest. Correlated functional status among segregating V segments might be attributable to linkage disequilibrium, but an unknown experimental factor could not be ruled out. In an earlier analysis of 450 to 750 of the donors, most TCR beta V segments appeared in productive rearrangements about 90% or about 30% of the time, broadly matching IMGT annotations. For the cohort, immune exposure information was limited to CMV serostatus. In a later genetic analysis, a missense DCLRE1C variant was associated with V-gene and J-gene trimming of TCR beta chains, and the association was replicated in an independent cohort. A later analysis found that most CMV-associated TCR beta chains appeared HLA-restricted, with HLA associations seemingly driven largely by CMV exposure. A cluster of highly shared sequence variants was judged likely to be a technical artifact of the sequencing pipeline. When HLA alleles, especially DR and DQ, strongly co-occurred, TCR associations were difficult to assign to individual alleles. Compared with equally common non-associated chains, HLA-associated TCR beta chains in a later analysis were more clonally expanded and had lower generation probabilities. In both the original and validation cohorts, the classifier was reported to diagnose cytomegalovirus status with high specificity and sensitivity. A later analysis reported that several top co-occurrence clusters appeared linked to parvovirus B19, influenza, CMV and Epstein-Barr virus. Some IMGT-functional V segments, including TRBV6-2 and TRBV6-3, could not be told apart with the 87-base-pair reads, so those segments were excluded.

V and J are truncated by 3 bases and 6 bases respectively, leaving an intervening sequence of 7 bases. The CDR3, from cysteine to phenylalanine, totals 12 residues. Of all the DNA, just the CDR3 is kept, 36 bases in frame from base 1. Sequences SGHNT (CDR1) and YENEEA (CDR2) are obtained from the germline V gene. Libraries were built with the immunoSEQ multiplex PCR assay. The multiplex PCR relied on a mix of 60 forward primers for TCR Vbeta segments and 13 reverse primers for TCR Jbeta segments. The CDR3 region of rearranged TCR beta genes was amplified from genomic DNA by a multiplex PCR assay. The amplified TCR beta libraries were sequenced on the Illumina HiSeq System as 87-base-pair reads. As for the authors' bioinformatics: A later analysis counted about 82 million unique TCR beta chains across the 690 or so repertoires, and some 12 million of these chains were shared by at least two donors. To remove PCR and sequencing errors, raw reads were error-corrected and collapsed into unique sequences using a nearest-neighbor algorithm that merged closely related sequences. To assign V, D and J gene segments, CDR3 sequences were aligned to IMGT reference sequences. For a sequence to be retained, a match of at least six nucleotides was required to both a V gene segment and a J gene segment. A rearrangement counted as productive if the CDR3 had no stop codons and remained in frame with V and J, and every other rearrangement counted as non-productive. CDR3 was defined according to IMGT convention as the region running from the second conserved V-encoded cysteine to the conserved J-encoded phenylalanine. Sequences without an unambiguous match to a single V gene segment were excluded from the earlier analysis of several hundred of the donors. An earlier analysis of fewer than 750 of the donors classified V segments as functional when productive rearrangements were above 56.7% and as segregating when the standard deviation between donors was above 5%. A statistical classification framework was built to diagnose cytomegalovirus status from the catalog of TCR beta chain sequences. V and J gene assignment, in a later analysis, came from comparing TCR nucleotide sequences with IMGT/GENE-DB human TR gene sequences. Using the TCRdist pipeline, a later analysis assigned CDR3 sequences along with most-parsimonious VDJ recombination scenarios. In a later analysis, each TCR beta chain was defined by its CDR3 amino acid sequence together with its V-gene family, and reads without a unique V-gene family were excluded. To address suspected cross-contamination and a sequencing artifact, a later analysis removed 450 to 700 highly shared, low-generation-probability nucleotide sequences. For each public chain, a later analysis derived a clonal expansion index from normalized ranks of inferred template counts within each repertoire. Generation probabilities in a later analysis came from a VDJ recombination model fitted to out-of-frame rearrangements, and those results were checked against IGoR. In a later analysis, hypergeometric tests were used to score TCR-TCR, TCR-HLA and TCR-CMV co-occurrence, with a repertoire-size bias correction applied to TCR pairs. To estimate false discovery rates, a later analysis permuted the HLA or CMV assignments 20 times. In a later analysis, co-occurring TCRs were grouped with DBSCAN, and TCRdist sequence similarity was added when clustering was performed within HLA-allele-positive subsets. For co-occurrence clustering, repertoires with fewer than 30,000 or more than 120,000 public chains were excluded, along with roughly 5 repertoires with anomalous nucleotide sharing. As stored in TCRdb, this immuneACCESS dataset retains in-frame rearrangements with V and J assigned. A fraction of the clones does not appear; measured against another copy, unresolved V genes explain less than half of the discrepancy, and the remainder lacks a known reason. V, J and clone size reflect that table, while D and trimming were determined from the DNA. Across this sample there are some 60,000 clones, with about four fifths seen only once. Jointly, the top ten make up approximately 5% of the sample.

The specimen was PBMCs. The source of this sequence is a woman aged 25 to 39 in good health and CMV-seronegative. The rearranged chain carries TRBV11-3 and TRBJ2-3; no D segment can be confidently identified. This receptor has the CDR3 CASSFSRDTQYF. The sequenced DNA is TGTGCCAGCAGCTTCTCTAGGGATACGCAGTATTTT. The reference TRBV11-3 and TRBJ2-3 proteins fill in what lies around the CDR3, so the full variable domain reads EAGVVQSPRYKIIEKKQPVAFWCNPISGHNTLYWYLQNLGQGPELLIRYENEEAVDDSQLPKDRFSAERLKGVDSTLKIQPAELGDSAVYLCASSFSRDTQYFGPGTRLTVL.